This TCR beta chain comes out of a study of a mutant IDH1 vaccine in newly diagnosed glioma. The germline gives CDR1 MNHEY, CDR2 SVGAGI. This CDR3 is 14 amino acids long. Time point indicated: baseline, week 1 (first vaccination visit). Treatment indicated: pre-vaccination baseline after standard-of-care therapy. Measured with immunoSEQ multiplex PCR; TCRdb has only the in-frame clones, and not every one. The sample lists roughly 51,000 clones; about nine tenths were seen once. In regard to this clone: One junction end disagrees with the germline gene, perhaps due to a read error.

The TCR comes from a man aged 40-55 years with glioma. Sequencing was performed on PBMCs, taken from a glioma patient treated with radiotherapy, temozolomide or both. The V call is TRBV6-5, the J call TRBJ2-3; perhaps D is TRBD1 or TRBD2 (5 bases each). Written as DNA, the CDR3 is TGTGCCAGCAGCTACTGGGGGAACGGAGATACGCAGTATTTT. Translation gives CASSYWGNGDTQYF.